A selection of T cell receptor beta chains follows, all from one sample in a study of monozygotic twins with inflammatory bowel disease. TCRdb reprocessed the 5' RACE reads and stores each CDR3 protein as one record, lacking DNA. Its table records hundreds of thousands of distinct CDR3 sequences. The sequenced sample consisted of blood. These receptor sequences come from a human donor with ulcerative colitis or Crohn's disease, or a healthy co-twin of an affected twin (not recorded which). Each CDR3 is given with its conserved first and last residue.

TRBV29-1	TRBJ2-3	CSVAGKDTQYF
TRBV29-1	TRBJ2-7	CSVTGYRGWKRAYEQYF
TRBV20-1	TRBJ1-2	CSAREGQYGYTF
TRBV7-9	TRBJ1-1	CASSWAAGEAFF
TRBV5-1	TRBJ2-1	CASRVPNSYNEQFF
TRBV20-1	TRBJ1-5	CSARTSDQPQHF
TRBV10-3	TRBJ2-5	CAISGAGKAQYF
TRBV5-1	TRBJ2-3	CASSTGTSPNTQYF
TRBV5-1	TRBJ1-2	CASGTGGGFVRYGYTF
TRBV5-6	TRBJ1-1	CASSHGQRSVMNTEAFF
TRBV7-9	TRBJ1-1	CASILGEGVEAFF
TRBV5-1	TRBJ2-3	CASSSTGGLGDTQYF
TRBV27	TRBJ1-5	CASSLSRGTSPQHF
TRBV29-1	TRBJ2-7	CSGTTRLRDEQYF
TRBV9	TRBJ1-2	CASSAGVGGGYGYTF
TRBV28	TRBJ2-1	CASSLMRGGDNEQFF
TRBV2	TRBJ1-1	CAFAQGQNTEAFF
TRBV28	TRBJ1-1	CASKTGQGGEEAFF
TRBV30	TRBJ2-1	CAWRPGYNEQFF
TRBV7-9	TRBJ1-1	CASSLGQGRTEAFF
TRBV19	TRBJ1-1	CASNPPGTVTEAFF
TRBV7-9	TRBJ1-1	CASSLALGRGTEAFF
TRBV3-1	TRBJ1-4	CASSLGPVRELFF
TRBV20-1	TRBJ2-1	CSAGYYNEQFF
TRBV7-2	TRBJ2-1	CASSFTSVQFF
TRBV7-2	TRBJ2-4	CASSLLVAKNIQYF
TRBV7-2	TRBJ2-3	CASSLMGRTSTDTQYF
TRBV20-1	TRBJ2-3	CSAGKQGAFLDTQYF
TRBV7-2	TRBJ2-1	CASSLEPPPLSSEQFF
TRBV12-3/TRBV12-4	TRBJ2-1	CASSTSGVYNEQFF
TRBV12-3/TRBV12-4	TRBJ2-4	CASKIGPVKNMQYF
TRBV7-2	TRBJ1-1	CASSPREGGTEAFF
TRBV12-3/TRBV12-4	TRBJ2-5	CASRRGQVGQETQYF
TRBV2	TRBJ1-5	CASSDQHFDLHF
TRBV5-1	TRBJ2-3	CASRLGTFHTDTQYF
TRBV7-2	TRBJ1-2	CASSLRDGPNYGYTF
TRBV20-1	TRBJ1-2	CSARPRQGHLQNYGYTF
TRBV5-4	TRBJ2-5	CASGETSGAETQYF
TRBV5-1	TRBJ1-1	CASSLQPGQGNTEAFF
TRBV12-3/TRBV12-4	TRBJ2-1	CASSPTGGEYNEQFF
TRBV28	TRBJ2-3	CASSTLGLVSTDTQYF
TRBV28	TRBJ2-1	CASRSPGLSYNEQFF
TRBV19	TRBJ2-7	CATRQASGLSYEQYF